Each of the 6 T cell receptor beta chains below was sequenced from the same sample in a study of blood T cells in healthy people across ages. A second PCR of 7 to 11 cycles used a sample-barcoded 5' primer and a J-beta primer mix. TCRdb passed the 5' RACE reads through MiXCR, listing each CDR3 protein once. Of some 640,000 distinct CDR3 sequences in the sample, approximately 49% were seen once. The specimen was blood. All receptors derive from a woman aged 55-70 years in good health.

In its sample, this clonotype was seen many times. This rearrangement joins TRBV20-1 to TRBJ2-7; TRBD1 or TRBD2 may be the D gene (5 bases each). Trimming left V 4 bases short and J 6 bases short, with 16 bases between. This CDR3 comprises 13 residues. Looked up from germline, CDR1 is DFQATT and CDR2 is SNEGSKA (reference sequence). CDR3 sequence: CSATGDPLGEQYF. The CDR3 nucleotides read TGCAGTGCTACCGGGGACCCGCTGGGCGAGCAGTACTTC.

In this sample, this clonotype turned up a few times. This chain links TRBV5-1 with TRBJ2-7; 7 bases agree with TRBD1. Germline CDR1 is SGHRS and CDR2 is YFSETQ. The CDR3 length is 15 residues. J gave up 2 bases and V 0 bases, and 5 bases lay outside the gene matches. CDR3 region: CASSLEPGTAYEQYF. CDR3 sequence (DNA): TGCGCCAGCAGCTTGGAGCCCGGGACAGCCTACGAGCAGTACTTC.

The J gene is TRBJ1-4, the V gene TRBV5-5; TRBD1 matches at 10 bases. The CDR3 is 15 residues long. From germline, CDR1 is SGHKS and CDR2 YYEKEE (reference sequence). V was clipped by 5 bases and J by 3 bases; unmatched bases: 4. In DNA form, the CDR3 reads TGTGCCAGCAGTTGGACAGGGGGGGCTAATGAAAAACTGTTTTTT. Encoded protein: CASSWTGGANEKLFF. Drawing the rest from reference TRBV5-5 and TRBJ1-4, the complete variable domain is DAGVTQSPTHLIKTRGQQVTLRCSPISGHKSVSWYQQVLGQGPQFIFQYYEKEERGRGNFPDRFSARQFPNYSSELNVNALLLGDSALYLCASSWTGGANEKLFFGSGTQLSVL.

This chain links TRBV7-3 with TRBJ2-2; D gene uncertain. This CDR3 is 17 amino acids long. V was trimmed by 1 base and J by 2 bases, leaving 14 bases between them. From germline, CDR1 is SGHTA and CDR2 FQGTGA. The chain's CDR3 is CASSLRGSQLNTGELFF. The CDR3 DNA is TGTGCCAGCAGCTTAAGGGGTTCACAGCTTAACACCGGGGAGCTGTTTTTT.

The chain is built from TRBV20-1 and TRBJ2-3, with 10 bases identical to TRBD1. The V gene end was trimmed by 6 bases and the J gene end by 1 base; junction bases not matched to a gene: 1. Looked up from germline, CDR1 is DFQATT and CDR2 is SNEGSKA (reference sequence). There are 13 residues in the CDR3. The CDR3 here is CSAGTGGTDTQYF. The CDR3, as DNA: TGCAGTGCCGGGACAGGGGGCACAGATACGCAGTATTTT.

The CDR3 nucleotides are TGTGCCAGCAGCCAGCGTTCTAGCGACCACAATGAGCAGTTCTTC. This codes for CASSQRSSDHNEQFF. V usage is TRBV14 and J usage is TRBJ2-1, with D possibly TRBD2 on 6 matching bases. The CDR3 runs to 15 residues. With 3 bases removed from V and 5 bases from J, the gap between germline ends came to 14 bases. Germline CDR1 and CDR2: SGHDN and FVKESK.